This T cell receptor beta chain was identified in a study of T cell clonotyping in hematopoietic cell transplantation. Germline CDR1 SGHAT, CDR2 FQNNGV. This CDR3 contains 17 residues. The V gene end was trimmed by 0 bases and the J gene end by 9 bases; junction bases not matched to a gene: 9. The study, taken as a whole, reports: Broader posttransplant TCR repertoire diversity was predicted by graft donor and pretransplant recipient Inverse Simpson Index values. No sorting was done, leaving CD4 and CD8 contributions mixed.

With respect to this clone: Its antigen is still unknown.

Stated time point: recipient sample about 28 days before transplant, after cytoreduction. Recipients were bled about 28 days pretransplant and at posttransplant days 30, 100, 180. Measured with immunoSEQ multiplex PCR; TCRdb has only the in-frame clones, and not every one. The sample lists about 9,600 clones, more than 60% occurring once. The chain carries TRBV11-2 and TRBJ2-2; 11 bases are shared with TRBD2. Sample: peripheral blood mononuclear cells, taken before stem cell transplant. The receptor's source is a man aged 60 to 69 with acute myeloid leukemia. Some clones in this sample may be carry-over from other donors' samples. CDR3 nucleotide sequence: TGTGCCAGCAGCTTAGAACTAGCGGGGGCATTTAAGAGGGAGCTGTTTTTT. Translating it yields CASSLELAGAFKRELFF.